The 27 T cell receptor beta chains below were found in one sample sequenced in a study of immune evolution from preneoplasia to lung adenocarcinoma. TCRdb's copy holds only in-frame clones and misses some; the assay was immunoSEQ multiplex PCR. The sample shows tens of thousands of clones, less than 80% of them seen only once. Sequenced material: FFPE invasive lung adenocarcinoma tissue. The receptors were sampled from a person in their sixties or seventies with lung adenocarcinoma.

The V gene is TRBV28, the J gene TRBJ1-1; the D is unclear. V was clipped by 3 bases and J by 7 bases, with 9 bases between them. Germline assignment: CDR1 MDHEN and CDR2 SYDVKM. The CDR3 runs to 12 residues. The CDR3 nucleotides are TGTGCCAGCAGTTTGAGGGTTGATGAAGCTTTCTTT. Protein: CASSLRVDEAFF.

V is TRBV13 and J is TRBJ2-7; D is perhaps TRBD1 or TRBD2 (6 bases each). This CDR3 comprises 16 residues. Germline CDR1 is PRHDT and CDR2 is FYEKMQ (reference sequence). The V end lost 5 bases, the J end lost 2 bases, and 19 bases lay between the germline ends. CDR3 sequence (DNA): TGTGCCAGCAGCGCCAAGTGGGCCGGGGGCACCTACGAGCAGTACTTC. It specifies CASSAKWAGGTYEQYF.

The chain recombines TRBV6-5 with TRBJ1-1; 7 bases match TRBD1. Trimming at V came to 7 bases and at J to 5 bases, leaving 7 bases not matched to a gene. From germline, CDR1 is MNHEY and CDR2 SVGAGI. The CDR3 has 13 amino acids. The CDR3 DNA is TGTGCCAGCACGGAGACAGGGTGGACTGAAGCTTTCTTT. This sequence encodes CASTETGWTEAFF.

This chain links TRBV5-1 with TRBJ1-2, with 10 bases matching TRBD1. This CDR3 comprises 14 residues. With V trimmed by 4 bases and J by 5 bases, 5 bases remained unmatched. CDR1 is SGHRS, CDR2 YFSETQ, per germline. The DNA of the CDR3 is TGCGCCAGCAGCGCCGGACAGGGGGGGTATGGCTACACCTTC. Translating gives CASSAGQGGYGYTF.

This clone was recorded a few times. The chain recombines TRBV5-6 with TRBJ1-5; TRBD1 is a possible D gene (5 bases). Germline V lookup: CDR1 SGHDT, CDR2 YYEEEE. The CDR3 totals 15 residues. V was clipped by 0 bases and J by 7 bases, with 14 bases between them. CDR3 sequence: CASSLGGRGEQPQHF. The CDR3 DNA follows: TGTGCCAGCAGCTTGGGGGGACGTGGCGAACAGCCCCAGCATTTT.

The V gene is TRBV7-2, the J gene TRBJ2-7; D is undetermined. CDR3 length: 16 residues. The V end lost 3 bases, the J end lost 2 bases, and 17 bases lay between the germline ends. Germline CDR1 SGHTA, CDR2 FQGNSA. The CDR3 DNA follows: TGTGCCAGCAGCTTGTCACCCCCCCCTGGCGCCTACGAGCAGTACTTC. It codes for CASSLSPPPGAYEQYF.

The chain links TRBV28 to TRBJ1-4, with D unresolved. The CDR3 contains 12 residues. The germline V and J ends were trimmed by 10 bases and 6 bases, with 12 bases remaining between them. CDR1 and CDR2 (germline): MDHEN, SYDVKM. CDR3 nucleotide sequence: TGTGCCACGGCCCAGCGCCATGAAAAACTGTTTTTT. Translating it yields CATAQRHEKLFF.

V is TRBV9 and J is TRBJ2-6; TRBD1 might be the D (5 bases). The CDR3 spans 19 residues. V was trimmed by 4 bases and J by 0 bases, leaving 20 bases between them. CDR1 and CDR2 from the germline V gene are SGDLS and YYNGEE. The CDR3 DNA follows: TGTGCCAGCAGCAAACGACAGTCCCAATCTACCTCTGGGGCCAACGTCCTGACTTTC. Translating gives CASSKRQSQSTSGANVLTF.

This chain's CDR3 is CASSFRGAYEQYF. The CDR3 nucleotides read TGTGCCAGCAGTTTCCGGGGGGCCTACGAGCAGTACTTC. The chain has TRBV27 and TRBJ2-7; 7 bases fit TRBD2. The V and J ends lost 3 bases and 2 bases, in that order; junction bases with no gene match: 1. The CDR3 has 13 residues. Germline lookup yields CDR1 MNHEY and CDR2 SMNVEV (reference sequence).

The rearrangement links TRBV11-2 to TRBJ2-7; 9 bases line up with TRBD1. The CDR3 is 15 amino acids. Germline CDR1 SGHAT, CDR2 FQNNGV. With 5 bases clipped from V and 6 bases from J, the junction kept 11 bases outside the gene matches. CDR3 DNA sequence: TGTGCCAGCAGCCCCAATGACAGGGGGACTATCGAGCAGTACTTC. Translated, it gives CASSPNDRGTIEQYF. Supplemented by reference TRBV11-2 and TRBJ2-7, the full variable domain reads EAGVAQSPRYKIIEKRQSVAFWCNPISGHATLYWYQQILGQGPKLLIQFQNNGVVDDSQLPKDRFSAERLKGVDSTLKIQPAKLEDSAVYLCASSPNDRGTIEQYFGPGTRLTVT.

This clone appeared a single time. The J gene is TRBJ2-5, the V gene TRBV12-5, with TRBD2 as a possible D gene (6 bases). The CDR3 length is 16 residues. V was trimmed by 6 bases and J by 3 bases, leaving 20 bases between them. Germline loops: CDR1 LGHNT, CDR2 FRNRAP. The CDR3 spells CASGPGSGTPEETQYF. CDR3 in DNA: TGTGCTAGTGGCCCAGGGTCCGGGACTCCTGAAGAGACCCAGTACTTC.

The CDR3 nucleotides read TGTGCCTGGTCGACAGGGAATAGCAATCAGCCCCAGCATTTT. Amino acid sequence: CAWSTGNSNQPQHF. This sequence joins TRBV30 and TRBJ1-5, with TRBD1 identical over 7 bases. From germline, CDR1 is GTSNPN and CDR2 SVGIG (reference sequence). The CDR3 contains 14 residues. Trimming took 5 bases from V and 0 from J; bases not matched to a gene: 4.

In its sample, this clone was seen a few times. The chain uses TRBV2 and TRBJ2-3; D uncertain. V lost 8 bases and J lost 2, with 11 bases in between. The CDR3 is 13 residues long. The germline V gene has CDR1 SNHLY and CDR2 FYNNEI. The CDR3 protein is CASRSQDTDTQYF. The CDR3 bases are TGTGCCAGCCGGAGTCAGGACACAGATACGCAGTATTTT.

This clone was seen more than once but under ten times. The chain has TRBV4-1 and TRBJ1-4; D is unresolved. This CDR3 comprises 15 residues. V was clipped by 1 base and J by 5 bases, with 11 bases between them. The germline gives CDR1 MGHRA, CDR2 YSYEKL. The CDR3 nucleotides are TGCGCCAGCAGCCAAGGAGGATATTGGAATGAAAAACTGTTTTTT. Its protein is CASSQGGYWNEKLFF.

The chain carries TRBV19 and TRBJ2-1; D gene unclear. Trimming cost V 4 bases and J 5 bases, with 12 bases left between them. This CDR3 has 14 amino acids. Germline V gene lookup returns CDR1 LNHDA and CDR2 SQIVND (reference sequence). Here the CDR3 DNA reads TGTGCCAGTAGTACGGGTCGAAGGGACAATGAGCAGTTCTTC. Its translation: CASSTGRRDNEQFF. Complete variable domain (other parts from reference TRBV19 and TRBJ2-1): DGGITQSPKYLFRKEGQNVTLSCEQNLNHDAMYWYRQDPGQGLRLIYYSQIVNDFQKGDIAEGYSVSREKKESFPLTVTSAQKNPTAFYLCASSTGRRDNEQFFGPGTRLTVL.

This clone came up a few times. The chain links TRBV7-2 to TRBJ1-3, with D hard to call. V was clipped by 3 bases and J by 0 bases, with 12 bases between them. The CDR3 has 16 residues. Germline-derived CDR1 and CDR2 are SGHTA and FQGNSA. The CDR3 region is CASSFGPLSSGNTIYF. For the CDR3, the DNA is TGTGCCAGCAGCTTTGGACCTCTGAGCTCTGGAAACACCATATATTTT.

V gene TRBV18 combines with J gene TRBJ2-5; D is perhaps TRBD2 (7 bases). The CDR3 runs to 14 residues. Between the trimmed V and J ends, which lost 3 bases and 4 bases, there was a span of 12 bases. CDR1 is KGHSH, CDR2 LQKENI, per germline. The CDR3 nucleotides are TGTGCCAGCTCACCTTCGGGGGGCCGAGAGACCCAGTACTTC. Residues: CASSPSGGRETQYF.

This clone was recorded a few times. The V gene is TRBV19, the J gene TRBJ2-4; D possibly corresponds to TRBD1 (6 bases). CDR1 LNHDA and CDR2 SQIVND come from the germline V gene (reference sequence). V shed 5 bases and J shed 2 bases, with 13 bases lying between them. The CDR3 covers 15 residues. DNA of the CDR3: TGTGCCAGTAGTGCGGACAGTCTAACCAAAAACATTCAGTACTTC. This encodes CASSADSLTKNIQYF.

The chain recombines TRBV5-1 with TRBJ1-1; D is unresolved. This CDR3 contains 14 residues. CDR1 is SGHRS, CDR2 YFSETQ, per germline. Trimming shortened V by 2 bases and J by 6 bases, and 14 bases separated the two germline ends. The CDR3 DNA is TGCGCCAGCAGCTTCGTCGAGAGGAGTCCTGAAGCTTTCTTT. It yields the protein CASSFVERSPEAFF.

CDR3 in DNA: TGTGCCAGCAGTATCCTACAGGGCTACGAGCAGTACTTC. It specifies CASSILQGYEQYF. The V call is TRBV28, the J call TRBJ2-7; D possibly corresponds to TRBD1 (6 bases). Germline values: CDR1 MDHEN, CDR2 SYDVKM. This CDR3 region has 13 residues. The ends were cut back, 5 bases at V and 3 bases at J, with 11 bases in the middle.

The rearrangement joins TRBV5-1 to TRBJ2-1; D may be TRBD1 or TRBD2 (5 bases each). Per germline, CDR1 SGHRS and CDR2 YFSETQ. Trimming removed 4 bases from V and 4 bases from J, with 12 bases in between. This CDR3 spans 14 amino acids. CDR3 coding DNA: TGCGCCAGCAGCCCCGGGGCCCTGTACAATGAGCAGTTCTTC. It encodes CASSPGALYNEQFF.

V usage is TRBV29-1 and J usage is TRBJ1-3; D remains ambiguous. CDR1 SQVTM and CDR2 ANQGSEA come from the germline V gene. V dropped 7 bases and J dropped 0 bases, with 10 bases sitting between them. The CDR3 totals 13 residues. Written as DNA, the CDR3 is TGCAGCGGCAAACAAGACTCTGGAAACACCATATATTTT. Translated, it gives CSGKQDSGNTIYF. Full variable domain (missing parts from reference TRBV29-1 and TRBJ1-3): SAVISQKPSRDICQRGTSLTIQCQVDSQVTMMFWYRQQPGQSLTLIATANQGSEATYESGFVIDKFPISRPNLTFSTLTVSNMSPEDSSIYLCSGKQDSGNTIYFGEGSWLTVV.

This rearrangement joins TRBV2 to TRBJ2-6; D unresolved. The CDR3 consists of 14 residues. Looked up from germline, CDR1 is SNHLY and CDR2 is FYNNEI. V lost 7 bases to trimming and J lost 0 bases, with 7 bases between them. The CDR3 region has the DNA TGTGCCAGCAACCATAACTCTGGGGCCAACGTCCTGACTTTC. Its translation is CASNHNSGANVLTF.

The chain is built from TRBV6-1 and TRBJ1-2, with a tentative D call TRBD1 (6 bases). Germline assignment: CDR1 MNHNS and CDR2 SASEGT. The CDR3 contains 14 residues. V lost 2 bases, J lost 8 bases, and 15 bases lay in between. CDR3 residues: CASSETGFRYGYTF. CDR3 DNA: TGTGCCAGCAGTGAAACAGGGTTCAGGTACGGCTACACCTTC.

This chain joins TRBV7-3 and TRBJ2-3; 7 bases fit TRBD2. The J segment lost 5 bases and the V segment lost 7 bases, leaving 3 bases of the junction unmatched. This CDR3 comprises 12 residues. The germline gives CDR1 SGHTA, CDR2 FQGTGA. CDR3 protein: CASKSSGDTQYF. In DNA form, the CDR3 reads TGTGCCAGCAAGTCTAGCGGAGATACGCAGTATTTT.

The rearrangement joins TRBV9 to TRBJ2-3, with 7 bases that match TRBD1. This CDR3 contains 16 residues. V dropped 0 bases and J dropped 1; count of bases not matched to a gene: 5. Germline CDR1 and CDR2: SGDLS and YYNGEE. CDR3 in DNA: TGTGCCAGCAGCGTAGGAGGGACAGTACGCACAGATACGCAGTATTTT. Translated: CASSVGGTVRTDTQYF.

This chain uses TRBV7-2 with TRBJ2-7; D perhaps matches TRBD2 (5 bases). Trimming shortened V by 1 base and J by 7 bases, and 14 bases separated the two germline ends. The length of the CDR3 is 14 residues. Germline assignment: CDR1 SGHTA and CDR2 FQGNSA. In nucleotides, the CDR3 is TGTGCCAGCAGCTTAGGGTCGGAGGTGGGGGAGCAGTACTTC. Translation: CASSLGSEVGEQYF.